A selection of T cell receptor beta chains follows, all from one sample in a study of blood T cells in healthy people across ages. TCRdb reanalysed the 5' RACE reads using MiXCR and keeps one entry per CDR3 protein. The table has roughly 1.4 million distinct CDR3 sequences, roughly 60% seen once. Material: blood. Receptors originate from a man younger than 30 in good health. CDR3s include the opening cysteine and the closing phenylalanine or tryptophan. Rows give clone size only sometimes, using once, few, many, or a class for an expanded clone.

clone size: .
V gene: TRBV5-1
CDR3 protein: CASTGLGEAFF

clone size: few
V gene: TRBV20-1
CDR3 protein: CSAYGPAEQYF

clone size: .
V gene: TRBV20-1
CDR3 protein: CSARGGTVISYEQYF

clone size: once
V gene: TRBV20-1
CDR3 protein: CSVGPVSNEQFF

clone size: .
V gene: TRBV6-1
CDR3 protein: CASSTERGAYGYTF

clone size: once
V gene: TRBV21-1
CDR3 protein: CASSKALVGQGAPVETAFF

clone size: .
V gene: TRBV7-9
CDR3 protein: CASSRSGLDGYTF

clone size: .
V gene: TRBV27
CDR3 protein: CASTRKALGLGTDTQYF

clone size: few
V gene: TRBV29-1
CDR3 protein: CSVPDGDTQYF

clone size: .
V gene: TRBV5-6
CDR3 protein: CASSFWGGRGQYF

clone size: .
V gene: TRBV5-1
CDR3 protein: CASCRASSGDTQYF

clone size: .
V gene: TRBV18
CDR3 protein: CASSPVQGMNEQFF

clone size: .
V gene: TRBV20-1
CDR3 protein: CSAPATYGYTF

clone size: .
V gene: TRBV6-2/TRBV6-3
CDR3 protein: CASGSGGASTDTQYF

clone size: .
V gene: TRBV4-1
CDR3 protein: CVSSHDRENIQYF

clone size: .
V gene: TRBV4-2
CDR3 protein: CASSQALGDTQYF

clone size: .
V gene: TRBV13
CDR3 protein: CASSDRTVSRHGYTF

clone size: once
V gene: TRBV11-2
CDR3 protein: CASSPPEEDEQFF

clone size: .
V gene: TRBV18
CDR3 protein: CASSATGGHQPQHF

clone size: once
V gene: TRBV6-1
CDR3 protein: CASSVRDGESYEQYF

clone size: .
V gene: TRBV5-5
CDR3 protein: CASSLAGDPNEQFF

clone size: .
V gene: TRBV5-5
CDR3 protein: CASNPLAGSATGELFF

clone size: .
V gene: TRBV20-1
CDR3 protein: CSARAVTSYEQYF

clone size: .
V gene: TRBV2
CDR3 protein: CASSWVAGEAYNEQFF

clone size: .
V gene: TRBV6-1
CDR3 protein: CASRRTGGRSFSYEQYF

clone size: .
V gene: TRBV4-2
CDR3 protein: CASSQVVGFGYEQYF

clone size: .
V gene: TRBV20-1
CDR3 protein: CSASRGLASNEQFF

clone size: .
V gene: TRBV18
CDR3 protein: CASSPLRAAPGNQPQHF

clone size: .
V gene: TRBV6-2/TRBV6-3
CDR3 protein: CASSPWILYEQYF

clone size: few
V gene: TRBV4-1
CDR3 protein: CASSQEVRSYEQYF

clone size: .
V gene: TRBV28
CDR3 protein: CASSLVRQGSYEQYF

clone size: .
V gene: TRBV4-1
CDR3 protein: CASIQERISSYNSPLHF

clone size: .
V gene: TRBV6-2/TRBV6-3
CDR3 protein: CASSYMASGGYNEQFF

clone size: few
V gene: TRBV12-3/TRBV12-4
CDR3 protein: CASSLGSTASSPLHF

clone size: .
V gene: TRBV5-1
CDR3 protein: CASSVGQGAANTEAFF

clone size: .
V gene: TRBV11-2
CDR3 protein: CASSLTDSVYREQYF

clone size: .
V gene: TRBV6-6
CDR3 protein: CASTVRGYEQYF

clone size: few
V gene: TRBV20-1
CDR3 protein: CSARDQTGPTDTQYF

clone size: few
V gene: TRBV4-1
CDR3 protein: CASSQEPPGTSEETQYF

clone size: .
V gene: TRBV27
CDR3 protein: CASSIGSYYEQYF

clone size: .
V gene: TRBV20-1
CDR3 protein: CSARVMGADTQYF

clone size: .
V gene: TRBV5-6
CDR3 protein: CASSKTSHYEQYF

clone size: .
V gene: TRBV6-5
CDR3 protein: CASSHHPAGDYEQFF

clone size: .
V gene: TRBV6-2/TRBV6-3
CDR3 protein: CASSYPSGAVSYEQYF

clone size: .
V gene: TRBV12-5
CDR3 protein: CASGLHRGLSGTEAFF

clone size: .
V gene: TRBV4-1
CDR3 protein: CASSQEGRTPDSYEQYF

clone size: few
V gene: TRBV25-1
CDR3 protein: CASSERGAGERGTEAFF

clone size: .
V gene: TRBV29-1
CDR3 protein: CSATDGPTDAFF

clone size: .
V gene: TRBV20-1
CDR3 protein: CSAQTGAHYEQYF

clone size: .
V gene: TRBV7-9
CDR3 protein: CASSSTGNYNEQFF

clone size: .
V gene: TRBV6-1
CDR3 protein: CASRPSLGLEGQSVYGYTF

clone size: few
V gene: TRBV29-1
CDR3 protein: CSFGTGEAYGYTF

clone size: once
V gene: TRBV2
CDR3 protein: CASKEDETQYF

clone size: .
V gene: TRBV29-1
CDR3 protein: CSVEGVTDTRYF

clone size: .
V gene: TRBV27
CDR3 protein: CANTGRGFGNSPLHF

clone size: .
V gene: TRBV12-3/TRBV12-4
CDR3 protein: CASAVAGVSYSPLHF

clone size: .
V gene: TRBV12-3/TRBV12-4
CDR3 protein: CASSFRDSAGGYTF

clone size: .
V gene: TRBV25-1
CDR3 protein: CASSDTGTGQLKETQYF

clone size: .
V gene: TRBV5-5
CDR3 protein: CASSERGQGSLIETQYF